Listed here are 14 T cell receptor beta chains from one sample, sequenced in a study of T-cell reconstitution after alpha-beta-depleted transplantation in children. Preparation of the TCRbeta library used unique molecular identifiers. A single record per CDR3 protein comes from TCRdb applying MiXCR to the PCR reads. The repertoire has around 600,000 distinct CDR3 sequences, 10% to 13% of them found once; the top ten carry 4%. The material sequenced was PBMCs from the stem cell graft donor, taken from the stem cell graft. These TCRs come from a human donor who donated a stem cell graft to a child with acute myeloid leukemia.

The sample holds many counts of this clonotype. V usage is TRBV20-1 and J usage is TRBJ2-1; D perhaps matches TRBD2 (6 bases). The CDR3 covers 13 residues. Germline V lookup: CDR1 DFQATT, CDR2 SNEGSKA (reference sequence). The CDR3 loop reads CGPGLRNNNEQFF. CDR3 DNA: TGCGGACCGGGACTTCGAAATAACAATGAGCAGTTCTTC.

The chain couples TRBV7-2 to TRBJ2-3; a weak D match, TRBD2 (5 bases). CDR1 SGHTA and CDR2 FQGNSA come from the germline V gene. V gave up 3 bases and J gave up 9 bases, with 13 bases separating them. The CDR3 has 13 residues. Here the CDR3 DNA reads TGTGCCAGCAGCTTCCGGGGAAGGACCACGCAGTATTTT. It encodes CASSFRGRTTQYF.

The gene calls are TRBV7-9 and TRBJ2-5; 14 bases line up with TRBD2. J lost 3 bases, V lost 2 bases, and 5 bases had no gene match. The CDR3 sequence is 17 residues long. Germline V gene sequence: CDR1 SEHNR, CDR2 FQNEAQ (reference sequence). CDR3 nucleotides: TGTGCCAGCAGCTTACATGGACTAGCGGGAGGAAAAGAGACCCAGTACTTC. It codes for CASSLHGLAGGKETQYF.

In this sample, this clonotype turned up a few times. The V gene is TRBV6-2 or TRBV6-3, the J gene TRBJ2-1; 11 nucleotides align to TRBD2. The junction had 8 bases not matched to a gene; V was cut back by 6 bases and J by 7 bases. This CDR3 is 15 amino acids long. CDR1 and CDR2 from the germline V gene are MNHEY and SVGEGT. The DNA for the CDR3 is TGTGCCAGCAGGATAGCGGGAGGGCCTAAAAATGAGCAGTTCTTC. It is translated as CASRIAGGPKNEQFF.

This clonotype was found many times. This chain links TRBV7-2 with TRBJ2-7; TRBD2 agrees at 11 bases. Germline V lookup: CDR1 SGHTA, CDR2 FQGNSA. CDR3 length: 15 amino acids. V shed 3 bases, J shed 6 bases, and the junction held 7 bases outside the gene matches. The CDR3 nucleotides are TGTGCCAGCAGCTTTTTAGCGGGAGGGCCGGGCGAGCAGTACTTC. This sequence encodes CASSFLAGGPGEQYF.

The chain carries TRBV20-1 and TRBJ1-1; no clear D gene. Trimming removed 0 bases at V and 0 bases at J, with 17 bases between. The CDR3 totals 17 residues. Looked up from germline, CDR1 is DFQATT and CDR2 is SNEGSKA (reference sequence). The CDR3 sequence: CSARDSGDFTLNTEAFF. The CDR3 DNA is TGCAGTGCTAGAGACTCGGGTGATTTCACGCTGAACACTGAAGCTTTCTTT.

This clonotype was picked up a small number of times. The chain uses TRBV27 and TRBJ2-5, with 13 bases identical to TRBD2. Germline trimming cut 5 bases from V and 4 bases from J; bases unmatched to any gene: 4. This CDR3 is 15 amino acids long. Germline assignment: CDR1 MNHEY and CDR2 SMNVEV (reference sequence). CDR3 coding DNA: TGTGCCAGCAGTAGACTAGCGGGAGGCTTAGAGACCCAGTACTTC. As protein: CASSRLAGGLETQYF.

This clonotype was counted between two and nine times. This sequence joins TRBV12-3 or TRBV12-4 and TRBJ1-1, with a tentative D call TRBD1 (6 bases). The CDR3 is 11 amino acids. Trimming pared 5 bases from V and 9 bases from J, leaving 10 bases between. CDR3 protein: CASSETGKAFF. In DNA form, the CDR3 reads TGTGCCAGCAGTGAGACAGGTAAAGCTTTCTTT.

This clonotype was counted many times. The chain joins TRBV20-1 to TRBJ2-5, with TRBD2 matching over 7 bases. The J segment lost 4 bases and the V segment lost 2 bases, leaving 10 bases of the junction unmatched. The CDR3 spans 15 residues. Per germline, CDR1 DFQATT and CDR2 SNEGSKA (reference sequence). CDR3 DNA sequence: TGCAGTGCTAGATCCCCCCGGGAGGTAGGAGAGACCCAGTACTTC. Its translation is CSARSPREVGETQYF.

In this sample, this clonotype turned up many times. The chain has TRBV30 and TRBJ2-7; 8 nucleotides match TRBD1. The germline CDR1 and CDR2 sequences are GTSNPN and SVGIG (reference sequence). V trimming: 5 bases; J trimming: 3 bases; junction bases outside the gene matches: 3. This CDR3 contains 12 residues. CDR3 in DNA: TGTGCCTGGGAACAGGGGGTCTACGAGCAGTACTTC. Residues: CAWEQGVYEQYF. The variable domain in full, with the rest retrieved from reference TRBV30 and TRBJ2-7, is SQTIHQWPATLVQPVGSPLSLECTVEGTSNPNLYWYRQAAGRGLQLLFYSVGIGQISSEVPQNLSASRPQDRQFILSSKKLLLSDSGFYLCAWEQGVYEQYFGPGTRLTVT.

This clonotype showed up many times. The CDR3 reads CAISDPSGADTQYF. CDR3 bases: TGTGCCATCAGTGACCCGAGTGGCGCAGATACGCAGTATTTT. The V and J genes are TRBV10-3 and TRBJ2-3; D is undetermined. This CDR3 is built from 14 residues. The germline V and J ends were trimmed by 3 bases and 4 bases, with 11 bases remaining between them. Germline V gene lookup returns CDR1 ENHRY and CDR2 SYGVKD.

This clonotype was counted between two and nine times. This CDR3 reads CSARDLSGQGLYEQYF. The CDR3 coding sequence is TGCAGTGCTAGAGATCTTTCGGGACAGGGGCTTTACGAGCAGTACTTC. The chain is built from TRBV20-1 and TRBJ2-7; 10 bases are a match to TRBD1. Germline values: CDR1 DFQATT, CDR2 SNEGSKA (reference sequence). The CDR3 consists of 16 residues. With 0 bases clipped from V and 4 bases from J, the junction kept 9 bases outside the gene matches.

The chain employs TRBV6-5 and TRBJ1-6; TRBD1 is a possible D gene (6 bases). V was shortened by 0 bases and J by 5 bases, with 17 bases between the two germline ends. The CDR3 spans 18 residues. Germline-derived CDR1 and CDR2 are MNHEY and SVGAGI. DNA for the CDR3: TGTGCCAGCAGTTACTCCGGTGGCAGGGGTAGGAATAATTCACCCCTCCACTTT. Its translation: CASSYSGGRGRNNSPLHF.

In this sample, this clonotype turned up many times. The rearrangement uses TRBV9 and TRBJ2-2; 11 bases fit TRBD2. The V segment lost 0 bases and the J segment 5 bases; nucleotides outside the gene matches: 3. The germline CDR1 and CDR2 sequences are SGDLS and YYNGEE. The CDR3 contains 16 residues. Written as DNA, the CDR3 is TGTGCCAGCAGCGTAGGAACTAGCGGGAGTACCGGGGAGCTGTTTTTT. Amino acid sequence: CASSVGTSGSTGELFF. Combining the CDR3 with reference TRBV9 and TRBJ2-2 gives the whole variable domain DSGVTQTPKHLITATGQRVTLRCSPRSGDLSVYWYQQSLDQGLQFLIQYYNGEERAKGNILERFSAQQFPDLHSELNLSSLELGDSALYFCASSVGTSGSTGELFFGEGSRLTVL.